This TCR beta chain was captured by sequencing in a study of shared clonotypes between healthy human individuals. General observations from the study: Memory subsets had estimated richness that was generally smaller than that of naive subsets. The sharing of 4% to 5.5% of naive CD4 clonotypes was seen across several donors.

The data were produced by immunoSEQ multiplex PCR, yet TCRdb's version contains in-frame clones alone and is incomplete. The top ten hold about 0.34% of the sample, which has about 2.4 million clones, over 85% seen once. Note on this clone: Its target is unknown.

Germline-derived CDR1 and CDR2 are SGHTA and FQGNSA. V lost 4 bases to trimming and J lost 5 bases; unmatched junction nucleotides: 13. The CDR3 is 17 residues long. The material sequenced was naive CD4+ T cells from PBMCs. Subset described: CD45RA+ positively selected. This clonotype was sampled from a man younger than 30 in good health. Some clones in this sample may be carry-over from other donors' samples. The chain is built from TRBV7-2 and TRBJ2-7; 11 nucleotides line up with TRBD2. The CDR3, as DNA: TGTGCCAGCAGCTCCCCGAGTAGCGGGAGGGTCGGGAACGAGCAGTACTTC. It encodes CASSSPSSGRVGNEQYF.